Listed below are T cell receptor beta chains from one sample, sequenced in a study of vaccination effects on CD4 cells after COVID-19. Their specific antigens are unknown. Repertoires were generated with immunoSEQ multiplex PCR, while TCRdb's copy carries only in-frame clones and drops some. The profile shows 55,000 to 80,000 clones, under 75% of them singletons. The sequencing here drew on CD4+ T cells from PBMCs cultured with HCoV-OC43 spike peptides, taken before COVID-19 vaccination. All receptors derive from a human donor who received a COVID-19 vaccine. CDR3s leave out the opening cysteine and the closing phenylalanine or tryptophan.

TRBV7-8,TRBJ1-5,ASDEFGNQPQH
TRBV5-1,TRBJ2-3,ASSGYPGVADTQY
TRBV24-1,TRBJ2-3,ATSAKGTGFPNTQY
TRBV30,TRBJ1-5,AWSGEGLSNQPQH
TRBV15,TRBJ2-3,ATSLRQGGDTQY
TRBV4-1,TRBJ2-4,ASSQDFTGKNIQY
TRBV24-1,TRBJ2-2,ATSDLGKNTGELF
TRBV20-1,TRBJ2-1,SARAYNEQF
TRBV27,TRBJ1-2,ASSARGGLGYGYT
TRBV4-1,TRBJ2-3,ASSPLRSDTQY
TRBV5-1,TRBJ2-1,ASSLDRSDLNEQF
TRBV12-3/TRBV12-4,TRBJ1-2,ASSLKANYGYT
TRBV29-1,TRBJ1-1,SVEGGPGGTEAF
TRBV21-1,TRBJ2-6,ASSKDGRGANVLT
TRBV6-5,TRBJ1-2,ASSPTGANYGYT
TRBV6-1,TRBJ2-2,ASSEGPNTGELF
TRBV5-6,TRBJ2-2,ASSFPTGLAGELF
TRBV5-8,TRBJ1-5,ASSSGTERRSQPQH
TRBV27,TRBJ2-2,ASSLGTRHTGELF
TRBV6-5,TRBJ1-3,ASSYSSGSAGNTIY
TRBV7-9,TRBJ2-3,ASSLALGDTQY
TRBV6-5,TRBJ1-1,ASSKGRVNTEAF
TRBV7-8,TRBJ2-3,ASSPRGRGGTDTQY
TRBV7-2,TRBJ1-4,ASSVDRGHEKLF
TRBV5-6,TRBJ1-4,ASGTGRSNEKLF
TRBV19,TRBJ2-5,ASKQGAGGVQETQY
TRBV9,TRBJ2-6,ASSRRGDSGANVLT
TRBV4-1,TRBJ1-4,ASSQAGTGWEKLF
TRBV27,TRBJ1-2,ASSFSADYGYT
TRBV5-1,TRBJ2-5,ASSLDFGGETQY
TRBV27,TRBJ2-1,ASSPPQTALYEQF
TRBV28,TRBJ1-2,ASSFGGALVGYT
TRBV24-1,TRBJ2-1,ATSEGWPGGQF
TRBV10-3,TRBJ1-5,AISETTPSNQPQH
TRBV11-2,TRBJ1-3,ASSLGRSAGNTIY
TRBV6-1,TRBJ1-5,ASSEAGNLGGH
TRBV18,TRBJ2-6,ASSPVKHSGANVLT
TRBV29-1,TRBJ2-2,SVKRAAGELF
TRBV9,TRBJ2-3,ASSVSLADTQY
TRBV14,TRBJ2-5,ASSQDAGLAGLQETQY
TRBV28,TRBJ2-5,ASTEGGDRGSGTQY
TRBV10-1,TRBJ2-3,ASSEALTGADTQY
TRBV5-6,TRBJ1-5,ASSIDRGNQPQH
TRBV15,TRBJ1-2,ATSRDYANYGYT
TRBV4-1,TRBJ2-3,ASSQRQGTGVRETDTQY
TRBV5-1,TRBJ2-5,ASSLGESTQETQY
TRBV2,TRBJ2-1,ASSENWGSGIEQF
TRBV5-6,TRBJ1-2,ASSPGEAYGYT
TRBV6-5,TRBJ1-2,ASSPGAGGYT
TRBV9,TRBJ2-1,ASSTAGGPREQF
TRBV29-1,TRBJ2-5,SGGGGAKETQY
TRBV25-1,TRBJ2-3,ASSLAGGTDTQY
TRBV18,TRBJ1-2,ASSPPLDSYGYT
TRBV18,TRBJ1-2,ASSPSGQGNYGYT
TRBV30,TRBJ1-1,AFSTGAMNTEAF